This TCR beta chain was captured in a study of blood T cell repertoires in COVID-19. Looking at the study overall: COVID-19 samples collected from the United States, Italy and Spain covered acute and convalescent phases. In each case, the material was cDNA or gDNA derived from T cells, B-cell-depleted T cells, or PBMCs.

Per the study methods: Reference gene primer amplification yielded estimated nucleated cell counts. Profiled with immunoSEQ multiplex PCR; TCRdb holds only in-frame clones, not every one. V, J and clone size derive from that table, while D and trimming were established from the DNA sequence. The table lists about 23,000 clones, less than 90% of them singletons. The junction had 7 bases not matched to a gene; V was cut back by 5 bases and J by 5 bases. CDR1 and CDR2 (germline): MNHEY, SVGAGI. CDR3 length: 14 amino acids. The source material was peripheral blood. The chain recombines TRBV6-5 with TRBJ2-5; 8 positions match TRBD1. This clonotype originated in a human donor with acute or convalescent COVID-19. The donor label of this sample is uncertain. The CDR3 reads CASSQGAHRETQYF. CDR3 bases: TGTGCCAGCAGTCAGGGGGCGCATCGGGAGACCCAGTACTTC.